This T cell receptor beta chain appears in the sequencing data of a study of blood T cell repertoires in COVID-19. The wider study: Donors in the United States, Italy and Spain gave samples during acute or convalescent COVID-19. T cells, B-cell-depleted T cells, or PBMCs provided the cDNA or gDNA that served as material.

In the study's own analysis: Amplifying reference gene primers gave estimates of nucleated cell counts. Measured with immunoSEQ multiplex PCR; TCRdb has only the in-frame clones, and not every one. V, J and clone size were drawn from that table, and D and trimming were deduced from the DNA. The repertoire holds some 68,000 clones, with 90% as singletons. V trimming: 8 bases; J trimming: 7 bases; junction bases outside the gene matches: 10. This CDR3 is 14 amino acids long. The germline gives CDR1 LNHDA, CDR2 SQIVND (reference sequence). The Seattle site enrolled patients during active infection and followed them longitudinally.

Sequenced material: peripheral blood. The chain joins TRBV19 to TRBJ2-1; 8 bases fit TRBD1. This clonotype was obtained from a man aged 50 to 59 with COVID-19, enrolled during active disease. The CDR3 loop is CASEIGTGGNEQFF. CDR3 nucleotides: TGTGCCAGTGAAATTGGGACAGGCGGGAATGAGCAGTTCTTC.